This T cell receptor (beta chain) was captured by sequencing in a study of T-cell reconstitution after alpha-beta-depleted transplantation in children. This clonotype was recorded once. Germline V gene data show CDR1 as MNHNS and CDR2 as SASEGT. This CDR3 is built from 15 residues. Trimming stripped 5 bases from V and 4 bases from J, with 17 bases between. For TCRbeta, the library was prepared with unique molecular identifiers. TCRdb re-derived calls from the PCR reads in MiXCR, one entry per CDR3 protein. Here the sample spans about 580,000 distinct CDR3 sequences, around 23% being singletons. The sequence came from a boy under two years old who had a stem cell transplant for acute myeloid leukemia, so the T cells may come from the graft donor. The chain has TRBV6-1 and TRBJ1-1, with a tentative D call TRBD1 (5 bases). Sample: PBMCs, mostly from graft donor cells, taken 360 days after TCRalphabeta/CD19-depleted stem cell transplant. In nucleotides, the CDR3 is TGTGCCAGCAGTCCGCCGGGCCCCGGGGGCACTGAAGCTTTCTTT. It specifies CASSPPGPGGTEAFF.